The 23 T cell receptor beta chains given below trace back to one sample, sequenced in a study of Graves' ophthalmopathy and Graves' hyperthyroidism. Amplification targeted the TCR beta CDR3 regions, with RNA transcripts as the source material. Amplification began with first-round RT-PCR using HTBI primers, then second-round multiplex PCR was performed. One entry per CDR3 protein, called by TCRdb with MiXCR from the multiplex PCR reads. Seen here are about 700,000 distinct CDR3 sequences, 35% to 45% observed once, and the top ten hold around 3.3%. Sequencing input: peripheral blood. The receptors originated from an adult man with Graves' ophthalmopathy.

The rearrangement joins TRBV6-5 to TRBJ1-5; possible D gene TRBD1, 5 bases. The CDR3 extends over 13 amino acids. Germline CDR1 MNHEY, CDR2 SVGAGI. The V end lost 8 bases, the J end lost 2 bases, and 10 bases lay between the germline ends. CDR3 amino acids: CASRKGGNQPQHF. The CDR3 region has the DNA TGTGCCAGCCGAAAAGGGGGCAATCAGCCCCAGCATTTT.

This clonotype has ten or more counts. V usage is TRBV19 and J usage is TRBJ1-5, with 11 bases matching TRBD1. Germline-derived CDR1 and CDR2 are LNHDA and SQIVND (reference sequence). Trimming at V came to 8 bases and at J to 3 bases, leaving 3 bases not matched to a gene. The CDR3 contains 14 residues. CDR3 sequence (DNA): TGTGCCAGTTCGGACAGGGGGCACAATCAGCCCCAGCATTTT. This encodes CASSDRGHNQPQHF.

About this clonotype itself: A much larger clone is a single base away; this may be a read error. The chain combines TRBV7-8 with TRBJ1-3; D call uncertain. Deletions cut 1 base from V and 5 bases from J, with 18 bases between. The CDR3 totals 17 residues. Germline assignment: CDR1 SGHVS and CDR2 FQNEAQ. The CDR3 region has the DNA TGTGCCAGCAGCTTAGGGGCGGAGGGTAGTAGAAGAAACACCATATATTTT. Residues: CASSLGAEGSRRNTIYF.

This rearrangement joins TRBV15 to TRBJ2-5; D is perhaps TRBD1 (6 bases). V dropped 3 bases and J dropped 4 bases, with 21 bases sitting between them. The CDR3 is 17 residues long. Germline V gives CDR1 LNHNV, CDR2 YYDKDF (reference sequence). Here the CDR3 reads CATSSTVQGWVAETQYF. CDR3 DNA: TGTGCCACCAGCAGTACGGTACAGGGTTGGGTGGCAGAGACCCAGTACTTC. The entire variable domain, with the rest obtained from reference TRBV15 and TRBJ2-5, is as follows: DAMVIQNPRYQVTQFGKPVTLSCSQTLNHNVMYWYQQKSSQAPKLLFHYYDKDFNNEADTPDNFQSRRPNTSFCFLDIRSPGLGDTAMYLCATSSTVQGWVAETQYFGPGTRLLVL.

This clonotype has a count of ten or more. The rearrangement links TRBV15 to TRBJ2-2; D might be TRBD2 (6 bases). V was trimmed by 1 base and J by 4 bases, leaving 19 bases between them. CDR3 length equals 18 residues. Germline V gives CDR1 LNHNV, CDR2 YYDKDF (reference sequence). The CDR3 reads CATSRGHSGHLGTGELFF. CDR3 in DNA: TGTGCCACCAGCAGAGGGCATAGCGGTCACCTCGGCACCGGGGAGCTGTTTTTT.

CDR3 DNA sequence: TGTGCCAGCAGCACCTGGGGCGGGGCGACCCAGTACTTC. Its translation: CASSTWGGATQYF. The chain combines TRBV14 with TRBJ2-5; perhaps TRBD2 as D (6 bases). The CDR3 contains 13 residues. Germline V gene data show CDR1 as SGHDN and CDR2 as FVKESK. The ends were cut back, 5 bases at V and 7 bases at J, with 14 bases in the middle.

This clonotype was counted ten times or more. The chain combines TRBV6-5 with TRBJ2-5; 9 nucleotides align to TRBD1. The J segment lost 5 bases and the V segment lost 6 bases, leaving 7 bases of the junction unmatched. Germline V gene sequence: CDR1 MNHEY, CDR2 SVGAGI. The CDR3 has 14 amino acids. The CDR3 reads CASSFNRGQETQYF. The CDR3, as DNA: TGTGCCAGCAGCTTTAACAGGGGGCAGGAGACCCAGTACTTC.

In its sample, this clonotype was seen many times. This chain uses TRBV20-1 with TRBJ2-7, with 9 positions matching TRBD1. The CDR3 covers 13 residues. After removal of 6 bases from V and 5 bases from J, the junction contained 8 bases not matched to a gene. Germline V gene data show CDR1 as DFQATT and CDR2 as SNEGSKA (reference sequence). This CDR3 reads CSAGTGKLHEQYF. CDR3 DNA: TGCAGTGCAGGGACAGGGAAACTCCACGAGCAGTACTTC.

As for this clonotype: A much larger clone is a single base away; this may be a read error. The CDR3 DNA reads as TGTGCCATCAGTCCCCGACAGGTCTCTGGGGCTGAAGCTTTCTTT. Protein sequence: CAISPRQVSGAEAFF. The chain carries TRBV10-3 and TRBJ1-1; TRBD1 is a possible D gene (6 bases). Per germline, CDR1 ENHRY and CDR2 SYGVKD. V was cut by 5 bases and J by 6 bases, with 19 bases left in between. This CDR3 spans 15 amino acids.

The chain recombines TRBV10-3 with TRBJ1-6; TRBD1 matches at 10 bases. The CDR3 has 15 residues. Germline loops: CDR1 ENHRY, CDR2 SYGVKD. The ends lost 10 bases at V and 2 bases at J; junction bases unmatched: 5. CDR3 protein: CASTGQGAYNSPLHF. CDR3 DNA sequence: TGTGCCAGCACCGGACAGGGGGCCTATAATTCACCCCTCCACTTT.

This clonotype came up once. This may stem from a read error, because a much larger clone lies one nucleotide away. This chain joins TRBV20-1 and TRBJ1-2, with D possibly TRBD1 on 5 matching bases. This CDR3 spans 11 amino acids. Per germline, CDR1 DFQATT and CDR2 SNEGSKA (reference sequence). V was cut by 5 bases and J by 7 bases, with 11 bases left in between. The DNA for the CDR3 is TGCAGTGCTGAATTGGGGCGTGGCTACACCTTC. It encodes CSAELGRGYTF.

This clonotype was seen repeatedly, ten times or more. V gene TRBV10-3 combines with J gene TRBJ2-7; 7 positions agree with TRBD2. Germline V gene sequence: CDR1 ENHRY, CDR2 SYGVKD. Trimming cost V 2 bases and J 3 bases; bases outside gene matches: 7. This CDR3 has 15 amino acids. CDR3 in amino acids: CAISEVSSGLYEQYF. CDR3 in DNA: TGTGCCATCAGTGAGGTCTCTAGCGGACTCTACGAGCAGTACTTC.

This clonotype showed up many times. The chain couples TRBV15 to TRBJ2-7, with a tentative D call TRBD1 (5 bases). V lost 1 base, J lost 5 bases, and 6 bases lay in between. The CDR3 consists of 12 residues. The germline gives CDR1 LNHNV, CDR2 YYDKDF (reference sequence). The CDR3 bases are TGTGCCACCAGCAGAGTAGGGGACGAGCAGTACTTC. It yields the protein CATSRVGDEQYF.

Ten or more counts support this clonotype. The chain has TRBV29-1 and TRBJ1-1, with D possibly matching TRBD1 (5 bases). This CDR3 contains 13 residues. CDR1 and CDR2 from the germline V gene are SQVTM and ANQGSEA. Trimming took off 3 bases at V and 4 bases at J, with 12 bases between the two ends. CDR3 DNA sequence: TGCAGCGTTGATACAGGTGTTACCACTGAAGCTTTCTTT. This encodes CSVDTGVTTEAFF.

This clonotype showed up many times. V is TRBV7-2 and J is TRBJ2-7, with TRBD1 matching over 9 bases. After removal of 5 bases from V and 2 bases from J, the junction contained 10 bases not matched to a gene. Per the germline V gene, CDR1 is SGHTA and CDR2 is FQGNSA. This CDR3 spans 16 amino acids. The CDR3 loop is CASSTAPGQGAYEQYF. The CDR3 DNA reads as TGTGCCAGCAGCACCGCGCCGGGACAGGGAGCCTACGAGCAGTACTTC.

The rearrangement joins TRBV7-2 to TRBJ1-5, with D unclear. This CDR3 region has 13 residues. Trimming pared 8 bases from V and 5 bases from J, leaving 13 bases between. Germline V CDR1 and CDR2: SGHTA, FQGNSA. CDR3 loop: CASSPADDQPQHF. CDR3 nucleotide sequence: TGTGCCAGCTCACCGGCAGATGATCAGCCCCAGCATTTT.

This sequence joins TRBV7-9 and TRBJ1-2, with 10 bases matching TRBD1. After removal of 11 bases from V and 5 bases from J, the junction contained 5 bases not matched to a gene. The CDR3 extends over 12 amino acids. The germline V gene encodes CDR1 SEHNR and CDR2 FQNEAQ (reference sequence). CDR3 loop: CAGDRGQYGYTF. For the CDR3, the DNA is TGTGCCGGCGACAGGGGGCAGTATGGCTACACCTTC.

This clonotype was picked up many times. The V and J genes are TRBV2 and TRBJ2-5, with D perhaps matching TRBD1 (5 bases). Germline V lookup: CDR1 SNHLY, CDR2 FYNNEI. The CDR3 covers 14 residues. V lost 5 bases, J lost 5 bases, and 15 bases lay in between. Here the CDR3 DNA reads TGTGCCAGCAGTCGGACACCGATTAGGGAGACCCAGTACTTC. Protein product: CASSRTPIRETQYF.

The chain carries TRBV29-1 and TRBJ2-5, with D unresolved. The CDR3 totals 11 residues. With 1 base removed from V and 9 bases from J, the gap between germline ends came to 9 bases. Germline assignment: CDR1 SQVTM and CDR2 ANQGSEA. The CDR3 DNA sequence: TGCAGCGTTGAAGTCCCCACCCCCCAGTACTTC. Residues: CSVEVPTPQYF.

This clonotype was seen at least ten times. Written as DNA, the CDR3 is TGTGCCAGCAAGGTGCCCACTGAAGCTTTCTTT. Amino acids: CASKVPTEAFF. V is TRBV2 and J is TRBJ1-1; D not resolved. V was cut by 7 bases and J by 4 bases, with 7 bases left in between. Germline-derived CDR1 and CDR2 are SNHLY and FYNNEI. The CDR3 has 11 residues.

This clonotype showed up just a few times. The chain carries TRBV20-1 and TRBJ2-5, with TRBD1 identical over 10 bases. This CDR3 has 13 residues. The V gene end was trimmed by 5 bases and the J gene end by 2 bases; junction bases not matched to a gene: 2. The germline V gene has CDR1 DFQATT and CDR2 SNEGSKA (reference sequence). The CDR3 nucleotides read TGCAGTGCTGGGACAGGGGTACAAGAGACCCAGTACTTC. Translation gives CSAGTGVQETQYF.

This clonotype was seen many times. The V call is TRBV2, the J call TRBJ1-2, with 8 bases lining up with TRBD1. Trimming at V came to 7 bases and at J to 5 bases, leaving 15 bases not matched to a gene. The germline V gene has CDR1 SNHLY and CDR2 FYNNEI. The CDR3 runs to 16 residues. The CDR3 region is CASKAFGQGFRYGYTF. CDR3 DNA: TGTGCCAGCAAGGCCTTCGGACAGGGCTTTAGGTATGGCTACACCTTC.

A note on this clonotype: A read error may explain this, as a much larger clone is one base away. The V call is TRBV7-2, the J call TRBJ1-2, with D tentatively TRBD1 (6 bases). The germline V and J ends were trimmed by 6 bases and 4 bases, with 12 bases remaining between them. CDR3 length equals 13 residues. Germline lookup yields CDR1 SGHTA and CDR2 FQGNSA. Here the CDR3 reads CASSFTGPYGYTF. For the CDR3, the DNA is TGTGCCAGCAGTTTCACAGGGCCCTATGGCTACACCTTC.